This passage covers 19 T cell receptor beta chains from one sample sequenced in a study of T cells after yellow fever vaccination. TCRdb redid the calling of the 5' RACE reads with MiXCR, one entry per CDR3 protein. This table has roughly 520,000 distinct CDR3 sequences, about a fifth appearing once. The sequencing used PBMCs, collected about 20 days after the first yellow fever vaccination. Source of these receptors: a man aged 18 to 30 who received the YFV17D yellow fever vaccine.

The chain couples TRBV5-1 to TRBJ2-3, with unresolved D. Germline V gene lookup returns CDR1 SGHRS and CDR2 YFSETQ. This CDR3 contains 12 residues. The ends were cut back, 6 bases at V and 4 bases at J, with 9 bases in the middle. This CDR3 reads CASTFGADTQYF. DNA for the CDR3: TGCGCCAGCACTTTCGGCGCAGATACGCAGTATTTT. Looking up the rest from reference TRBV5-1 and TRBJ2-3 gives the full variable domain: KAGVTQTPRYLIKTRGQQVTLSCSPISGHRSVSWYQQTPGQGLQFLFEYFSETQRNKGNFPGRFSGRQFSNSRSEMNVSTLELGDSALYLCASTFGADTQYFGPGTRLTVL.

V is TRBV4-3 and J is TRBJ1-5, with a tentative D call TRBD1 (5 bases). V lost 0 bases to trimming and J lost 4 bases, with 10 bases between them. CDR1 is LGHNA and CDR2 is YSLEER in the germline V gene. The CDR3 contains 15 residues. The CDR3 coding sequence is TGCGCCAGCAGCCAAGATTGGGGGAGAAATCAGCCCCAGCATTTT. It encodes CASSQDWGRNQPQHF.

The chain has TRBV12-3 or TRBV12-4 and TRBJ2-7, with TRBD1 matching 7 bases. CDR3 size: 13 residues. V trimming: 7 bases; J trimming: 3 bases; junction bases outside the gene matches: 6. The CDR3 protein is CASKGDSFYEQYF. The CDR3 DNA follows: TGTGCCAGCAAGGGGGACAGCTTCTACGAGCAGTACTTC.

The J gene is TRBJ1-1, the V gene TRBV7-9, with TRBD1 matching 8 bases. The junction had 11 bases not matched to a gene; V was cut back by 5 bases and J by 6 bases. This CDR3 has 15 amino acids. From germline, CDR1 is SEHNR and CDR2 FQNEAQ (reference sequence). The CDR3 loop is CASSLNTGGRAEAFF. The CDR3 region has the DNA TGTGCCAGCAGCCTGAATACAGGGGGAAGGGCTGAAGCTTTCTTT.

In its sample, this clonotype was seen a few times. V gene TRBV12-3 or TRBV12-4 combines with J gene TRBJ2-7; TRBD2 is a possible D gene (6 bases). V lost 3 bases and J lost 5, with 8 bases in between. The CDR3 is 12 amino acids. The CDR3 bases are TGTGCCAGCAGTTTCCAGCGGGACGAGCAGTACTTC. Amino acids: CASSFQRDEQYF.

The rearrangement joins TRBV11-2 to TRBJ2-7, with 7 bases identical to TRBD2. The J segment lost 3 bases and the V segment lost 7 bases, leaving 9 bases of the junction unmatched. Per the germline V gene, CDR1 is SGHAT and CDR2 is FQNNGV. This CDR3 is 14 amino acids long. Here the CDR3 DNA reads TGTGCCAGCACCCGGGGGGTGGCAGACTACGAGCAGTACTTC. Translating gives CASTRGVADYEQYF.

This clonotype was found many times. V gene TRBV12-3 or TRBV12-4 combines with J gene TRBJ2-7; the D is unclear. V lost 1 base to trimming and J lost 1 base, with 8 bases between them. The CDR3 spans 14 residues. The DNA for the CDR3 is TGTGCCAGCAGTTTAGACAGATCGTCCTACGAGCAGTACTTC. It is translated as CASSLDRSSYEQYF.

The V gene is TRBV11-2, the J gene TRBJ2-7; D remains ambiguous. Trimming left V 3 bases short and J 6 bases short, with 6 bases between. This CDR3 is 11 amino acids long. Germline-derived CDR1 and CDR2 are SGHAT and FQNNGV. CDR3 amino acids: CASSFYSEQYF. DNA of the CDR3: TGTGCCAGCAGCTTTTACAGCGAGCAGTACTTC.

The chain is built from TRBV20-1 and TRBJ2-5; D not resolved. V was clipped by 3 bases and J by 2 bases, with 10 bases between them. CDR1 DFQATT and CDR2 SNEGSKA come from the germline V gene (reference sequence). The CDR3 sequence is 13 residues long. CDR3 coding DNA: TGCAGTGCTAGTCGCAGTACTCAAGAGACCCAGTACTTC. Protein: CSASRSTQETQYF.

The table lists this clonotype with a few counts. The gene calls are TRBV29-1 and TRBJ1-2; D remains unclear. CDR3 length: 12 amino acids. Germline V lookup: CDR1 SQVTM, CDR2 ANQGSEA. Trimming removed 3 bases at V and 8 bases at J, with 13 bases between. The CDR3 DNA reads TGCAGCGTTGATGGAGGGCCGGGGGGCTACACCTTC. It encodes CSVDGGPGGYTF.

This clonotype was observed a few times. This sequence joins TRBV19 and TRBJ2-4, with a tentative D call TRBD2 (5 bases). Germline V lookup: CDR1 LNHDA, CDR2 SQIVND (reference sequence). The CDR3 extends over 11 amino acids. Trimming stripped 6 bases from V and 8 bases from J, with 8 bases between. The CDR3 bases are TGTGCCAGTAGCCCCGGGGACATTCAGTACTTC. Translated: CASSPGDIQYF.

This chain joins TRBV4-1 and TRBJ1-5; 8 nucleotides agree with TRBD1. The trim removed 4 bases at V and 7 bases at J, leaving 9 bases unmatched. Germline values: CDR1 MGHRA, CDR2 YSYEKL. The CDR3 runs to 15 residues. This CDR3 reads CASSLTQGAGQPQHF. The CDR3 nucleotides are TGCGCCAGCAGCCTAACCCAGGGGGCTGGGCAGCCCCAGCATTTT.

This clonotype was seen a few times. CDR3 sequence: CASSRRRLGNQPQHF. The CDR3 region has the DNA TGTGCCAGCAGCCGTCGGAGGCTTGGCAATCAGCCCCAGCATTTT. The chain carries TRBV7-8 and TRBJ1-5, with D uncertain. The CDR3 length is 15 residues. Germline V CDR1 and CDR2: SGHVS, FQNEAQ. Trimming shortened V by 5 bases and J by 2 bases, and 13 bases separated the two germline ends.

The chain recombines TRBV5-1 with TRBJ2-6; D gene uncertain. V was clipped by 0 bases and J by 0 bases, with 7 bases between them. Germline assignment: CDR1 SGHRS and CDR2 YFSETQ. The CDR3 is made up of 16 amino acids. This CDR3 is CASSLGQVSGANVLTF. CDR3 in DNA: TGCGCCAGCAGCTTGGGGCAGGTCTCTGGGGCCAACGTCCTGACTTTC.

CDR3 nucleotide sequence: TGTGCCAGCAGCTCCGGCGGCGGGGGACCCACAGATACGCAGTATTTT. Its protein is CASSSGGGGPTDTQYF. The chain has TRBV7-2 and TRBJ2-3; 7 bases align to TRBD2. This CDR3 contains 16 residues. The ends lost 4 bases at V and 2 bases at J; junction bases unmatched: 9. Germline CDR1 and CDR2: SGHTA and FQGNSA.

The J gene is TRBJ2-3, the V gene TRBV20-1, with D unclear. The CDR3 is made up of 10 amino acids. V lost 4 bases and J 5 bases, leaving 4 bases between the germline ends. The germline V gene encodes CDR1 DFQATT and CDR2 SNEGSKA (reference sequence). The CDR3 nucleotides read TGCAGTGCTATGGGAGATACGCAGTATTTT. Encoded protein: CSAMGDTQYF.

This clonotype was counted only a few times. V is TRBV7-9 and J is TRBJ1-1; D call uncertain. V gave up 11 bases and J gave up 1 base, with 11 bases separating them. The CDR3 is made up of 12 amino acids. Per the germline V gene, CDR1 is SEHNR and CDR2 is FQNEAQ (reference sequence). The CDR3 DNA sequence: TGTGCCTGCCCTTTAGGGAACACTGAAGCTTTCTTT. It yields the protein CACPLGNTEAFF.

In its sample, this clonotype was seen a few times. The rearrangement uses TRBV11-2 and TRBJ2-3, with D unresolved. The length of the CDR3 is 13 residues. Germline V gives CDR1 SGHAT, CDR2 FQNNGV. Deletions cut 1 base from V and 5 bases from J, with 7 bases between. CDR3: CASSLGTGDTQYF. CDR3 DNA sequence: TGTGCCAGCAGCTTAGGGACGGGAGATACGCAGTATTTT.

The chain couples TRBV12-3 or TRBV12-4 to TRBJ2-7; D unclear. CDR3 length: 15 amino acids. V was clipped by 3 bases and J by 0 bases, with 12 bases between them. CDR3 nucleotide sequence: TGTGCCAGCAGTTTCGGGCTAATGAGCTCCTACGAGCAGTACTTC. Protein sequence: CASSFGLMSSYEQYF.